This T cell receptor (beta chain) was retrieved from a study of blood T cell repertoires in COVID-19 (dated by TCRdb to the early 2020s). Study-wide context: The collaborator samples originated in the United States, Italy and Spain and spanned the acute and convalescent phases of COVID-19. The prospective study material was composed of cDNA or gDNA derived from T cells, B-cell-depleted T cells, or PBMCs. Deeply sampled blood TCRbeta repertoires from subjects exposed to, actively infected with, or recovered from COVID-19 were included in the dataset. The repertoires were released in a freely available public database intended as a resource for research on the immune response to SARS-CoV-2. Samples came from the ongoing ImmuneRACE study (first 160 participants) plus 1,254 subjects from 6 global collaborators. The sample metadata nearly always contained a de-identified subject ID, COVID-19 status, age in years and sex. Where HLA class I and class II types were available, the types were taken from metadata supplied by the sample provider, not from assay-based typing. Study-level results and caveats: Clinical and demographic metadata were provided uncurated, with the amount varying by source and participant.

TCRbeta CDR3 regions were amplified from genomic DNA using the immunoSEQ Assay, a bias-controlled multiplex PCR. In the source study's methods: Nucleated cell counts per sample were estimated from amplification of reference gene primers within the assay. Sequence reads were collapsed and filtered to measure the absolute abundance of every unique TCRbeta CDR3 rearrangement. For each sample, productive Simpson clonality was calculated by taking the square root of Simpson's diversity index across productive rearrangements. TCRdb obtained this table from immuneACCESS and retained in-frame rearrangements with V and J assigned. These tables miss some clones; where compared with another copy, unresolved V genes account for less than half of the shortfall, and the remainder is unexplained. Clone size and V and J calls were adopted from that table, with D and trimming inferred from the DNA. The sample table lists fewer than 350,000 clones, roughly 90% of them with a count of one. The ten largest clones represent 5.2% of the sample.

Concerning this clone itself: There is no known antigen for this receptor. One junction end disagrees with the germline gene, perhaps due to a read error.

The CDR3 spans 16 residues, from the cysteine through the phenylalanine. CDR3 DNA is the only sequence kept; it has 48 bases, read in frame from the first base. CDR1 and CDR2, per the germline V gene, are MDHEN and SYDVKM. Participants in the prospective study were enrolled through a virtual design, were aged 18 to 89 years, and lived in about two dozen United States geographic areas. Cohort assignment in the prospective study relied on participant-reported clinical history from a screening survey and a study questionnaire. Recovered participants in ImmuneRACE Cohort 3 were defined by two consecutive negative NP/OP PCR tests, clearance by a healthcare professional, or resolution of symptoms. In the prospective study, whole blood, serum and a nasopharyngeal or oropharyngeal swab were collected from each participant by mobile phlebotomists. Additional blood draws and questionnaires over an approximately 2-month period could optionally be provided by prospective study participants. Prospective study blood samples were shipped either frozen or at room temperature before DNA extraction.

The clonotype originates from a man between 60 and 75 years old who had recovered from COVID-19. The source material was PBMCs or T cells enriched from blood (not recorded which). The sequence links TRBV28 to TRBJ1-4; the best D guess is TRBD1, with 6 bases matching. The CDR3 region: CASRPDRLHPNEKLFF. The sequenced DNA: TGTGCCAGCAGACCAGACAGGTTACACCCTAATGAAAAACTGTTTTTC.